This T cell receptor (beta chain) was obtained from a study of immune cell composition in non-small cell lung cancer. Study-level background: Histologic subtype was mainly adenocarcinoma or squamous cell carcinoma. Study results and limitations: Adenocarcinomas with higher top tumour-associated clone frequency had more reactive TILs. Lung squamous cell carcinoma tumours had significantly higher top 10 clone scores and productive clonality than lung adenocarcinoma.

Libraries were prepared by immunoSEQ multiplex PCR; TCRdb keeps only in-frame clonotypes and omits some of them. The sample holds just over 7,500 clones, 60% to 80% seen once. Of note for this clone: What it recognizes is unknown.

V was cut by 5 bases and J by 0 bases, with 13 bases left in between. Germline V gene lookup returns CDR1 GTSNPN and CDR2 SVGIG (reference sequence). The CDR3 contains 15 residues. What was sequenced was lung tumor tissue. The rearrangement uses TRBV30 and TRBJ2-2; D could derive from TRBD1 or TRBD2 (5 bases each). The source is a human donor with non-small cell lung cancer. The CDR3 nucleotides read TGTGCCTGGCTTAGAGGGGAATCGAACACCGGGGAGCTGTTTTTT. Translating gives CAWLRGESNTGELFF.